The clone carrying this T cell receptor beta chain occurred a few times. As the CDR3 is not closed by the conserved phenylalanine or tryptophan, this likely results from a read error. The library came from three nested PCR rounds adapted from ARM-PCR protocols. A single record per CDR3 protein comes from TCRdb applying MiXCR to the multiplex PCR reads. Here the sample spans some 93,000 distinct CDR3 sequences, around 71% being singletons. The CDR3 has 17 amino acids. In germline, CDR1 is MNHEY, CDR2 SVGAGI. No cell sorting was done before RNA was extracted from the tissue. This record comes from a study of tumor and adjacent non-tumor tissue in lung cancer.

The clonotype comes from a man aged 55 to 70 with non-small cell lung cancer. The V call is TRBV6-5, the J call TRBJ2-2, with a tentative D call TRBD1 (6 bases). The sample was lung tumor tissue. CDR3 nucleotides: TGTGCCAGCACCTTAGGAGTGCCAGGGGCGAACACCGGGGAACTGTTTCTT. This sequence encodes CASTLGVPGANTGELFL.